A single sample gave rise to the 26 T cell receptor beta chains below, sequenced in a study of response to subunit inactivated influenza vaccine. MiXCR, applied by TCRdb to the RT-PCR reads, yields one record per CDR3 protein. The profile shows some 480,000 distinct CDR3 sequences, roughly 9.7% of them singletons. Material: PBMCs from blood, obtained 45 days after vaccination. The receptor set was obtained from a man aged 50-60 years who received an inactivated influenza vaccine.

This chain connects TRBV11-2 to TRBJ2-3; the D gene is possibly TRBD2 (7 bases). Trimming removed 2 bases at V and 5 bases at J, with 14 bases between. The CDR3 extends over 15 amino acids. Germline CDR1 reads SGHAT; CDR2 reads FQNNGV. The CDR3 loop is CASSLFGGGLDTQYF. The CDR3 DNA reads as TGTGCCAGCAGCTTATTTGGGGGGGGCTTAGATACGCAGTATTTT.

This clonotype was observed a handful of times. This chain joins TRBV12-3 or TRBV12-4 and TRBJ2-4; no clear D. CDR3 length: 14 amino acids. The germline V and J ends were trimmed by 3 bases and 0 bases, with 6 bases remaining between them. The CDR3 protein is CASSLLLAKNIQYF. The CDR3 bases are TGTGCCAGCAGTTTGCTCCTAGCCAAAAACATTCAGTACTTC.

The chain has TRBV18 and TRBJ2-4; D remains unclear. The germline CDR1 and CDR2 sequences are KGHSH and LQKENI. The CDR3 is 13 residues long. Trimming removed 5 bases from V and 0 bases from J, with 5 bases in between. The CDR3 sequence is CASSTAAKNIQYF. CDR3 sequence (DNA): TGTGCCAGCTCAACGGCAGCCAAAAACATTCAGTACTTC. Full variable domain (remainder filled in from reference TRBV18 and TRBJ2-4): NAGVMQNPRHLVRRRGQEARLRCSPMKGHSHVYWYRQLPEEGLKFMVYLQKENIIDESGMPKERFSAEFPKEGPSILRIQQVVRGDSAAYFCASSTAAKNIQYFGAGTRLSVL.

Relative to its sample, this clonotype is medium-sized. CDR3 nucleotide sequence: TGTGCCAGCAGACGACAGGCGACCTACGAGCAGTACTTC. Its protein is CASRRQATYEQYF. The chain couples TRBV7-2 to TRBJ2-7, with D perhaps matching TRBD1 (6 bases). Germline lookup yields CDR1 SGHTA and CDR2 FQGNSA. CDR3 length: 13 residues. With 6 bases removed from V and 2 bases from J, the gap between germline ends came to 11 bases.

Only a few counts were recorded for this clonotype. The V and J genes are TRBV6-5 and TRBJ1-6, with 9 bases matching TRBD1. V lost 2 bases to trimming and J lost 10 bases; unmatched junction nucleotides: 9. Germline V gene sequence: CDR1 MNHEY, CDR2 SVGAGI. The CDR3 has 16 amino acids. As DNA, the CDR3 is TGTGCCAGCAGTTACCTCATTACAGGGGGCAGCTCACCCCTCCACTTT. Translated: CASSYLITGGSSPLHF.

This clonotype was detected ten times or more. The CDR3: CASSFWTGKGYGYTF. CDR3 nucleotide sequence: TGTGCCAGCAGTTTCTGGACAGGGAAGGGATATGGCTACACCTTC. The chain combines TRBV28 with TRBJ1-2; 8 bases are shared with TRBD1. Germline CDR1 reads MDHEN; CDR2 reads SYDVKM. The CDR3 has 15 amino acids. V shed 3 bases and J 5 bases; nucleotides not matched to a gene: 8.

This chain connects TRBV3-1 to TRBJ2-7; TRBD1 might be the D (5 bases). CDR3 length: 14 residues. Germline lookup yields CDR1 LGHDT and CDR2 YNNKEL (reference sequence). V lost 4 bases to trimming and J lost 3 bases, with 13 bases between them. DNA for the CDR3: TGTGCCAGCAGCCCAAGTGGGGCCATCTACGAGCAGTACTTC. Residues: CASSPSGAIYEQYF.

This clonotype was seen a few times. The chain has TRBV18 and TRBJ2-1, with D unresolved. CDR1 is KGHSH, CDR2 LQKENI, per germline. With 1 base removed from V and 9 bases from J, the gap between germline ends came to 10 bases. CDR3 length equals 13 residues. For the CDR3, the DNA is TGTGCCAGCTCACCACTGAATTTTCCTGAGCAGTTCTTC. Its translation is CASSPLNFPEQFF. Based on the CDR3 plus reference TRBV18 and TRBJ2-1, the full variable domain is NAGVMQNPRHLVRRRGQEARLRCSPMKGHSHVYWYRQLPEEGLKFMVYLQKENIIDESGMPKERFSAEFPKEGPSILRIQQVVRGDSAAYFCASSPLNFPEQFFGPGTRLTVL.

The chain joins TRBV6-5 to TRBJ1-6; TRBD1 agrees at 8 bases. V was pared by 2 bases and J by 10 bases, with 10 bases of the junction left unmatched. Looked up from germline, CDR1 is MNHEY and CDR2 is SVGAGI. The CDR3 has 16 amino acids. The CDR3 reads CASSYAGDRGESPLHF. The CDR3 DNA sequence: TGTGCCAGCAGTTACGCCGGAGACAGGGGAGAATCACCCCTCCACTTT.

The CDR3 DNA reads TGTGCCAGCAGCCTCCCGCGACTAACGGAGACCCAGTACTTC. Protein sequence: CASSLPRLTETQYF. The chain joins TRBV11-2 to TRBJ2-5; D might be TRBD2 (5 bases). Deletions cut 5 bases from V and 5 bases from J, with 15 bases between. This CDR3 contains 14 residues. Germline lookup yields CDR1 SGHAT and CDR2 FQNNGV.

The chain combines TRBV10-3 with TRBJ2-1, with no clear D. The CDR3 spans 13 residues. The germline V and J ends were trimmed by 4 bases and 8 bases, with 12 bases remaining between them. Germline values: CDR1 ENHRY, CDR2 SYGVKD. The CDR3: CAISGVRSDEQFF. CDR3 DNA: TGTGCCATCAGTGGGGTCAGGTCGGATGAGCAGTTCTTC.

V and J are TRBV5-1 and TRBJ2-5; possible D gene TRBD1, 6 bases. Per the germline V gene, CDR1 is SGHRS and CDR2 is YFSETQ. CDR3 size: 14 residues. Trimming removed 3 bases from V and 5 bases from J, with 14 bases in between. In nucleotides, the CDR3 is TGCGCCAGCAGCTACCGATCAGGGGATGAGACCCAGTACTTC. Its translation is CASSYRSGDETQYF.

Worth noting for this clonotype: Since a much larger clone is just one base distant, this may be a read error. The gene calls are TRBV6-1 and TRBJ2-1; TRBD2 matches 12 bases. The germline CDR1 and CDR2 sequences are MNHNS and SASEGT. The CDR3 runs 14 residues. The CDR3 is CASKTSGSYNDQFF. CDR3 coding DNA: TGTGCCAGCAAGACTAGCGGGAGCTACAATGATCAGTTCTTC.

This clonotype has at least ten counts. The J gene is TRBJ2-2, the V gene TRBV7-9, with 9 nucleotides matching TRBD1. This CDR3 spans 15 amino acids. Germline lookup yields CDR1 SEHNR and CDR2 FQNEAQ (reference sequence). J gave up 5 bases and V 7 bases, and 8 bases lay outside the gene matches. The CDR3 DNA follows: TGTGCCAGCACCTTGGACAGGGGTCTTACCGGGGAGCTGTTTTTT. This codes for CASTLDRGLTGELFF.

This clonotype was seen a few times. The chain uses TRBV5-1 and TRBJ2-3; tentatively, D is TRBD1 (5 bases). The germline V and J ends were trimmed by 0 bases and 5 bases, with 10 bases remaining between them. There are 14 residues in the CDR3. Germline CDR1 and CDR2: SGHRS and YFSETQ. The CDR3 DNA sequence: TGCGCCAGCAGCTTGGTCCAGGGTAAAGATACGCAGTATTTT. Its translation: CASSLVQGKDTQYF.

This clonotype showed up just a few times. The chain recombines TRBV5-1 with TRBJ2-3; 10 nucleotides match TRBD1. Germline V CDR1 and CDR2: SGHRS, YFSETQ. The CDR3 totals 14 residues. V was clipped by 6 bases and J by 3 bases; unmatched bases: 4. CDR3 coding DNA: TGCGCCAGCACCCCGGGACAGGGGACAGATACGCAGTATTTT. Protein sequence: CASTPGQGTDTQYF.

The rearrangement links TRBV5-1 to TRBJ2-2; 10 bases match TRBD1. With V trimmed by 4 bases and J by 3 bases, 3 bases remained unmatched. This CDR3 comprises 15 residues. Germline CDR1 and CDR2: SGHRS and YFSETQ. The CDR3 sequence: CASSAGTGDTGELFF. The CDR3 nucleotides are TGCGCCAGCAGCGCCGGGACAGGGGACACCGGGGAGCTGTTTTTT.

This clonotype was seen a few times. The chain joins TRBV29-1 to TRBJ1-5, with 8 bases lining up with TRBD1. This CDR3 is 14 amino acids long. V gave up 6 bases and J gave up 7 bases; unmatched junction bases: 11. Germline V gene data show CDR1 as SQVTM and CDR2 as ANQGSEA. The CDR3 DNA is TGCAGCGTCCGGGAGGGGACAGGCTACCAGCCCCAGCATTTT. It specifies CSVREGTGYQPQHF.

This clonotype has a count of ten or more. The chain uses TRBV20-1 and TRBJ2-3; 11 nucleotides line up with TRBD2. The CDR3 length is 13 residues. The germline V gene encodes CDR1 DFQATT and CDR2 SNEGSKA (reference sequence). CDR3 protein: CRVIAGGPDTQYF. CDR3 bases: TGCAGGGTAATAGCGGGGGGGCCAGATACGCAGTATTTT.

J is TRBJ2-2 and V is TRBV7-8, with unresolved D. V was cut by 5 bases and J by 7 bases, with 14 bases left in between. There are 14 residues in the CDR3. Germline CDR1 SGHVS, CDR2 FQNEAQ. The CDR3 protein is CASSLSTNRGELFF. In nucleotides, the CDR3 is TGTGCCAGCAGCCTAAGTACCAATCGCGGGGAGCTGTTTTTT.

The gene calls are TRBV18 and TRBJ1-2, with D maybe TRBD1 (5 bases). V was clipped by 3 bases and J by 6 bases, with 11 bases between them. The CDR3 extends over 13 amino acids. Germline loops: CDR1 KGHSH, CDR2 LQKENI. CDR3 DNA: TGTGCCAGCTCACCCCGGGGCGATGATGGCTACACCTTC. Amino acid sequence: CASSPRGDDGYTF.

This clonotype has a single count. V is TRBV5-4 and J is TRBJ2-3; TRBD2 is a possible D gene (7 bases). V lost 4 bases, J lost 0 bases, and 15 bases lay in between. The CDR3 totals 16 residues. Germline CDR1 reads SGHNT; CDR2 reads YYREEE (reference sequence). The CDR3 loop is CASSGGASGSTDTQYF. For the CDR3, the DNA is TGTGCCAGCAGCGGGGGGGCTAGCGGAAGCACAGATACGCAGTATTTT.

This clonotype has a count of ten or more. The CDR3 DNA sequence: TGCAGTGCCCAGGACAGCCAAGAGACCCAGTACTTC. This encodes CSAQDSQETQYF. The chain couples TRBV20-1 to TRBJ2-5, with a possible D match to TRBD1 (6 bases). This CDR3 comprises 12 residues. The V end was cut by 6 bases, the J end by 1 base, with 9 bases between. Looked up from germline, CDR1 is DFQATT and CDR2 is SNEGSKA (reference sequence).

In this sample, this clonotype turned up a few times. The V gene is TRBV5-1, the J gene TRBJ1-4; D unclear. CDR1 and CDR2 from the germline V gene are SGHRS and YFSETQ. The V end lost 0 bases, the J end lost 3 bases, and 9 bases lay between the germline ends. The CDR3 is made up of 15 amino acids. The CDR3 DNA is TGCGCCAGCAGCTTGGAGGGTAGGGCTAATGAAAAACTGTTTTTT. Amino acid sequence: CASSLEGRANEKLFF. Looking up the rest from reference TRBV5-1 and TRBJ1-4 gives the full variable domain: KAGVTQTPRYLIKTRGQQVTLSCSPISGHRSVSWYQQTPGQGLQFLFEYFSETQRNKGNFPGRFSGRQFSNSRSEMNVSTLELGDSALYLCASSLEGRANEKLFFGSGTQLSVL.

This clonotype turned up a few times. The V call is TRBV20-1, the J call TRBJ1-5; possible D gene TRBD1, 5 bases. Trimming shortened V by 5 bases and J by 3 bases, and 11 bases separated the two germline ends. The CDR3 spans 13 residues. Germline V gene sequence: CDR1 DFQATT, CDR2 SNEGSKA (reference sequence). The CDR3: CSAGKGFNQPQHF. The CDR3 nucleotides are TGCAGTGCTGGGAAGGGGTTCAATCAGCCCCAGCATTTT.

There are many counts of this clonotype. V and J are TRBV7-3 and TRBJ2-3; unclear D gene. This CDR3 is 15 amino acids long. Trimming took 0 bases from V and 0 from J, leaving 7 bases between them. Germline lookup yields CDR1 SGHTA and CDR2 FQGTGA. CDR3 region: CASSLTVQSTDTQYF. As DNA, the CDR3 is TGTGCCAGCAGCTTAACCGTACAAAGCACAGATACGCAGTATTTT. The whole variable domain, filled in from reference TRBV7-3 and TRBJ2-3, reads GAGVSQTPSNKVTEKGKYVELRCDPISGHTALYWYRQSLGQGPEFLIYFQGTGAADDSGLPNDRFFAVRPEGSVSTLKIQRTERGDSAVYLCASSLTVQSTDTQYFGPGTRLTVL.